A single sample is the source of the 8 T cell receptor beta chains below, sequenced in a study of identifying expanded T cells in peripheral blood. TCRdb keeps only in-frame clones here, not all; method: immunoSEQ multiplex PCR. This sample has 100,000 or so clones, with 88% found just once. The sequencing sample was made of blood. Receptors originate from a person aged 18-69 years in good health.

The rearrangement joins TRBV18 to TRBJ1-1; D ambiguous. V gave up 0 bases and J gave up 4 bases, with 12 bases separating them. The CDR3 is 15 amino acids. Germline loops: CDR1 KGHSH, CDR2 LQKENI. CDR3 sequence: CASSPPRALRTEAFF. CDR3 in DNA: TGTGCCAGCTCACCACCTCGAGCTCTCCGCACTGAAGCTTTCTTT.

The chain employs TRBV5-1 and TRBJ2-7; TRBD1 matches 7 bases. The trim removed 4 bases at V and 2 bases at J, leaving 6 bases unmatched. Germline CDR1 SGHRS, CDR2 YFSETQ. There are 14 residues in the CDR3. CDR3 protein: CASSTGTEPYEQYF. The CDR3 DNA follows: TGCGCCAGCAGCACCGGGACAGAGCCCTACGAGCAGTACTTC.

This clone was seen a single time. This rearrangement joins TRBV9 to TRBJ1-4; D uncertain. Between the trimmed V and J ends, which lost 0 bases and 8 bases, there was a span of 11 bases. The CDR3 consists of 14 residues. Germline CDR1 reads SGDLS; CDR2 reads YYNGEE. The CDR3 sequence is CASSVGVEGEKLFF. In nucleotides, the CDR3 is TGTGCCAGCAGCGTAGGTGTGGAGGGAGAAAAACTGTTTTTT.

The chain uses TRBV4-1 and TRBJ1-1; D not certain. CDR1 and CDR2 (germline): MGHRA, YSYEKL. V was cut by 2 bases and J by 0 bases, with 13 bases left in between. The CDR3 contains 16 residues. The CDR3 DNA follows: TGCGCCAGCAGCCAAAGTCCCCAAGCCATGAACACTGAAGCTTTCTTT. It translates to CASSQSPQAMNTEAFF.

This chain links TRBV9 with TRBJ1-2; TRBD1 is a possible D gene (6 bases). V was clipped by 1 base and J by 2 bases, with 9 bases between them. The CDR3 covers 14 residues. Looked up from germline, CDR1 is SGDLS and CDR2 is YYNGEE. The CDR3 region is CASSVSQGNYGYTF. The CDR3 nucleotides are TGTGCCAGCAGCGTATCCCAGGGGAACTATGGCTACACCTTC.

The sample holds a few counts of this clone. V usage is TRBV5-1 and J usage is TRBJ1-2; 9 bases line up with TRBD1. Germline V lookup: CDR1 SGHRS, CDR2 YFSETQ. The CDR3 runs to 15 residues. The V gene end was trimmed by 0 bases and the J gene end by 4 bases; junction bases not matched to a gene: 4. CDR3 loop: CASSLVGTGPYGYTF. CDR3 nucleotides: TGCGCCAGCAGCTTGGTAGGGACAGGGCCCTATGGCTACACCTTC. Full variable domain (missing parts from reference TRBV5-1 and TRBJ1-2): KAGVTQTPRYLIKTRGQQVTLSCSPISGHRSVSWYQQTPGQGLQFLFEYFSETQRNKGNFPGRFSGRQFSNSRSEMNVSTLELGDSALYLCASSLVGTGPYGYTFGSGTRLTVV.

V is TRBV11-1 and J is TRBJ2-2; D remains ambiguous. Trimming took off 0 bases at V and 5 bases at J, with 4 bases between the two ends. The germline V gene encodes CDR1 SGHAT and CDR2 FQDESV (reference sequence). This CDR3 comprises 13 residues. The CDR3 region has the DNA TGTGCCAGCAGCTTAGCGATGACCGGGGAGCTGTTTTTT. Encoded protein: CASSLAMTGELFF.

This chain joins TRBV2 and TRBJ1-2; a possible D gene is TRBD1 (6 bases). CDR1 SNHLY and CDR2 FYNNEI come from the germline V gene. V lost 11 bases, J lost 2 bases, and 21 bases lay in between. This CDR3 region has 15 residues. The CDR3 bases are TGTGCCGGTGCTAAAATGGGGCAGGGGAACTATGGCTACACCTTC. This translates into CAGAKMGQGNYGYTF.